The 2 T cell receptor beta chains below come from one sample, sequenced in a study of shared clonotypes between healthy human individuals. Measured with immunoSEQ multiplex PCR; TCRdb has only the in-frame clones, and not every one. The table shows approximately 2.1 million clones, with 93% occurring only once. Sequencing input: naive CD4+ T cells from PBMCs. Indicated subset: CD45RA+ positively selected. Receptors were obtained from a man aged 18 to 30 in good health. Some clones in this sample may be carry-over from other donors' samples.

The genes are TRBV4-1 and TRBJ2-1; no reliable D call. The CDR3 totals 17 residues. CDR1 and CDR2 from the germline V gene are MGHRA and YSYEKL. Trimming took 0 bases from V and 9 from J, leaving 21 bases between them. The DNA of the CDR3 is TGCGCCAGCAGCCAAGATAACTCCGCCGGACGATTCGGTGAGCAGTTCTTC. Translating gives CASSQDNSAGRFGEQFF.

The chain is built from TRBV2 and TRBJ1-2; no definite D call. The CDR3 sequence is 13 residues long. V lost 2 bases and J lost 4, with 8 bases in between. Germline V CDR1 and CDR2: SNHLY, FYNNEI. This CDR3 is CASSEYGVYGYTF. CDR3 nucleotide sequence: TGTGCCAGCAGTGAATACGGGGTCTATGGCTACACCTTC.